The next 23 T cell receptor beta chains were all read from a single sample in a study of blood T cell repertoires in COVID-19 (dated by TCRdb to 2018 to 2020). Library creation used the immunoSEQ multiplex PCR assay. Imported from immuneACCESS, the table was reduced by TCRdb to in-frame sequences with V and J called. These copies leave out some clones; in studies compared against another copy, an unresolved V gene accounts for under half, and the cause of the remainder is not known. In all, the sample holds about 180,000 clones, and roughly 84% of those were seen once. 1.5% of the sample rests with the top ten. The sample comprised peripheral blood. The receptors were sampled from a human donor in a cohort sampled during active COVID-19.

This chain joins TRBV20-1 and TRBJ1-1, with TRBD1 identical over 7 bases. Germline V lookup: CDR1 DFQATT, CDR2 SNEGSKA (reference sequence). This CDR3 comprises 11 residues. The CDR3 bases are TGCGGAACAGGGGCTTACACTGAAGCTTTCTTT. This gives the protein CGTGAYTEAFF.

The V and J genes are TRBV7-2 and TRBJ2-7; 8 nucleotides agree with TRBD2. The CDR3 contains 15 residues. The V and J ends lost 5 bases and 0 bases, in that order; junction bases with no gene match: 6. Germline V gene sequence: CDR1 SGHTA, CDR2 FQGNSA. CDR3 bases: TGTGCCAGCAGCCCCACGGGAGGGCCCTCCTACGAGCAGTACTTC. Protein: CASSPTGGPSYEQYF.

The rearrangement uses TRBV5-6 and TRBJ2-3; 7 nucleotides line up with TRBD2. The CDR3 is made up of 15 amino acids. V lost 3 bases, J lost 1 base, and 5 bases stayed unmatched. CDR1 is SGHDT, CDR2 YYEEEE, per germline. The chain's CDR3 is CASSSSGVGTDTQYF. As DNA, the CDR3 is TGTGCCAGCAGCTCCAGCGGGGTGGGCACAGATACGCAGTATTTT.

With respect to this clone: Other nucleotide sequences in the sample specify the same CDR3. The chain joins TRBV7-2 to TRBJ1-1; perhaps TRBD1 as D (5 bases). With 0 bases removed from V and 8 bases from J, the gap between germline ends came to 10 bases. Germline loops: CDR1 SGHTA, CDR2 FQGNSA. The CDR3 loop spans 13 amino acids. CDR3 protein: CASSLAGRGEAFF. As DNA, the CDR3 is TGTGCCAGCAGCTTAGCAGGGAGGGGAGAAGCTTTCTTT.

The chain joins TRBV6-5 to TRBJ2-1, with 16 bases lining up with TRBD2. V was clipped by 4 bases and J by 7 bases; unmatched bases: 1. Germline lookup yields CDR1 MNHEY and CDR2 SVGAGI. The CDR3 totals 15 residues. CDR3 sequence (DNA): TGTGCCAGCAGTTGGGGACTAGCGGGGGGGAATGAGCAGTTCTTC. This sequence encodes CASSWGLAGGNEQFF.

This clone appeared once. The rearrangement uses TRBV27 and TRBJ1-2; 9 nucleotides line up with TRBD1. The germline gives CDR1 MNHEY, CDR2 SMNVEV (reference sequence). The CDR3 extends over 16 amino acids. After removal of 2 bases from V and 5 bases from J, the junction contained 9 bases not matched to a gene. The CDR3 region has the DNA TGTGCCAGCAGTTTAACCAGGACAGGGGATTCGTATGGCTACACCTTC. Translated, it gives CASSLTRTGDSYGYTF.

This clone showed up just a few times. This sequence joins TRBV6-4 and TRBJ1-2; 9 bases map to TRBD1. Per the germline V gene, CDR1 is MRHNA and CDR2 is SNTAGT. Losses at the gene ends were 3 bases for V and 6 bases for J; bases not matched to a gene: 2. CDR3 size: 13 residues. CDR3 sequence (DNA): TGTGCCAGCAGTGATAGGACAGGGGATGGCTACACCTTC. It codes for CASSDRTGDGYTF.

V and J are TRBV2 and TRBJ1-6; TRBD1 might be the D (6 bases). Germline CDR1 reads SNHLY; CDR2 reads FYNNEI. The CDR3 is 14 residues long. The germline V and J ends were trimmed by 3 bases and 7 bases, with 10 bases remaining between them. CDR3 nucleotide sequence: TGTGCCAGCAGTGAGGACAGTGTCAATTCACCCCTCCACTTT. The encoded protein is CASSEDSVNSPLHF. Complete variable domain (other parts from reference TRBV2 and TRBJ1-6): EPEVTQTPSHQVTQMGQEVILRCVPISNHLYFYWYRQILGQKVEFLVSFYNNEISEKSEIFDDQFSVERPDGSNFTLKIRSTKLEDSAMYFCASSEDSVNSPLHFGNGTRLTVT.

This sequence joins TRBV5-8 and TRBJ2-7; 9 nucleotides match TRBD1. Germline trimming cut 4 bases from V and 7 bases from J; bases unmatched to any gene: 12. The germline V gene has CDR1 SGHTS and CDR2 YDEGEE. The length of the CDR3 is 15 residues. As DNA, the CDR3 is TGTGCCAGCAGCCGAACAGGGGGCGAGTTCGCGGAGCAGTACTTC. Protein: CASSRTGGEFAEQYF.

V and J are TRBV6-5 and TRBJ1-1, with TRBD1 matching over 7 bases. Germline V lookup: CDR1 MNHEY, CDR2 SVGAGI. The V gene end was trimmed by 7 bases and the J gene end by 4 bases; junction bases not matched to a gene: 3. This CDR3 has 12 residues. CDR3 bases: TGTGCCAGCAATACAGGGGTCACTGAAGCTTTCTTT. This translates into CASNTGVTEAFF.

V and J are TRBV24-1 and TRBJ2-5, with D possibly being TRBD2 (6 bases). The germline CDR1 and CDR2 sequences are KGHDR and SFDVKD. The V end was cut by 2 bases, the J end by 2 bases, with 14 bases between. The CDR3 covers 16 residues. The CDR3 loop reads CATSDSTSRGQETQYF. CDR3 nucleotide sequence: TGTGCCACCAGTGATTCAACTAGCCGGGGACAAGAGACCCAGTACTTC.

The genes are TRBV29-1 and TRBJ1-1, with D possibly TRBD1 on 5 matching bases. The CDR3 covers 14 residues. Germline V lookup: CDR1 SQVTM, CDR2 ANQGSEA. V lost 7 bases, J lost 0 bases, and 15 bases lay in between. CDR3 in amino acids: CSDLTEVVNTEAFF. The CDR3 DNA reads TGCAGCGATTTGACAGAAGTAGTGAACACTGAAGCTTTCTTT.

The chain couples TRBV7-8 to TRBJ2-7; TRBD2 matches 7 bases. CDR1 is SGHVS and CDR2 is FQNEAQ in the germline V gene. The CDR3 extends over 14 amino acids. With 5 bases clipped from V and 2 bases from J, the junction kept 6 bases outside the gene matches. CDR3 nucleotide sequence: TGTGCCAGCAGCCTTTCCGGACTAGCCTACGAGCAGTACTTC. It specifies CASSLSGLAYEQYF. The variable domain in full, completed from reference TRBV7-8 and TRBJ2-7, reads GAGVSQSPRYKVAKRGQDVALRCDPISGHVSLFWYQQALGQGPEFLTYFQNEAQLDKSGLPSDRFFAERPEGSVSTLKIQRTQQEDSAVYLCASSLSGLAYEQYFGPGTRLTVT.

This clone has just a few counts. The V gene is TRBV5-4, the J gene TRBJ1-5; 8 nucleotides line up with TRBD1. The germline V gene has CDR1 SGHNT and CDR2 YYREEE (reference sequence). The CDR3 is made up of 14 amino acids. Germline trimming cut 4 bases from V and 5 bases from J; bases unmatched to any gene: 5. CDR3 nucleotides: TGTGCCAGCAGCCAAGGACAGGGTGATCAGCCCCAGCATTTT. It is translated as CASSQGQGDQPQHF.

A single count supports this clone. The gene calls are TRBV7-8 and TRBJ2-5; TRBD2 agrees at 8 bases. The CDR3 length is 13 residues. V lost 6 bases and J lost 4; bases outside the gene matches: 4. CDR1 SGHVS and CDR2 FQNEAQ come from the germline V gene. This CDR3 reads CASRAGTRETQYF. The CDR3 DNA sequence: TGTGCCAGCAGGGCGGGGACTAGAGAGACCCAGTACTTC.

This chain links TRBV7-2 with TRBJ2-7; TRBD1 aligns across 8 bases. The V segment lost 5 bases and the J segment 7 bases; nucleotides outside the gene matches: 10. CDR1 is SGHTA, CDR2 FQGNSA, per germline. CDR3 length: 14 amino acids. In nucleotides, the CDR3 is TGTGCCAGCAGCACGAAGACAGGGGCCAGGGAGCAGTACTTC. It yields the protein CASSTKTGAREQYF.

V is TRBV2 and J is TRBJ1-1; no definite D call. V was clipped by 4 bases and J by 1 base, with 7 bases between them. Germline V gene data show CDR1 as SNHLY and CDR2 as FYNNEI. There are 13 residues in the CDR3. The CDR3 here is CASSVPGNTEAFF. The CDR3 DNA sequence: TGTGCCAGCAGTGTACCGGGGAACACTGAAGCTTTCTTT.

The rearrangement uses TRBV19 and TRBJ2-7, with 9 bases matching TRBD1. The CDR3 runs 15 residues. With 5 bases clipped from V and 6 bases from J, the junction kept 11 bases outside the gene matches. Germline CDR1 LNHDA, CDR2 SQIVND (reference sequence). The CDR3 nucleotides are TGTGCCAGTAGTTCGGCAGGGACAGGGCCCGGCGAGCAGTACTTC. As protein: CASSSAGTGPGEQYF. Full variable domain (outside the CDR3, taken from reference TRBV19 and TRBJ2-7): DGGITQSPKYLFRKEGQNVTLSCEQNLNHDAMYWYRQDPGQGLRLIYYSQIVNDFQKGDIAEGYSVSREKKESFPLTVTSAQKNPTAFYLCASSSAGTGPGEQYFGPGTRLTVT.

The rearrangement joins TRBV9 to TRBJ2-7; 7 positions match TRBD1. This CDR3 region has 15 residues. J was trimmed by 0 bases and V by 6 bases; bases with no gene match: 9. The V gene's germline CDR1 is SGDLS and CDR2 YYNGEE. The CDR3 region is CASTLGQEPSYEQYF. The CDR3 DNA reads TGTGCCAGCACCCTCGGACAGGAACCCTCCTACGAGCAGTACTTC.

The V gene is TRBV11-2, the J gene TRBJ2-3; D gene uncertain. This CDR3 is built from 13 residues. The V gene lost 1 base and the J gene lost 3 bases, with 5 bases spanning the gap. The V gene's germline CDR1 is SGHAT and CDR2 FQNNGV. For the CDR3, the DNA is TGTGCCAGCAGCTTAGTGTCGACAGATACGCAGTATTTT. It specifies CASSLVSTDTQYF.

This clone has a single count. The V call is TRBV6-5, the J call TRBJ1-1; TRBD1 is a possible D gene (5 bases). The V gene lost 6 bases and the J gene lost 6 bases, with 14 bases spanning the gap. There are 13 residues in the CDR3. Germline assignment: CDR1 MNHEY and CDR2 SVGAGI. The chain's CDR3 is CASSRQPGAEAFF. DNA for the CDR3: TGTGCCAGCAGCCGACAGCCTGGGGCTGAAGCTTTCTTT.

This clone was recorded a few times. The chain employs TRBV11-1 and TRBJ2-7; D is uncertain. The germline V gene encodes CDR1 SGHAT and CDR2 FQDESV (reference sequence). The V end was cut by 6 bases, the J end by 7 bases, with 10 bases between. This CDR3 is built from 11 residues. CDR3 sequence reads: CASRNRWEQYF. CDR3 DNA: TGTGCCAGCAGGAACAGATGGGAGCAGTACTTC.

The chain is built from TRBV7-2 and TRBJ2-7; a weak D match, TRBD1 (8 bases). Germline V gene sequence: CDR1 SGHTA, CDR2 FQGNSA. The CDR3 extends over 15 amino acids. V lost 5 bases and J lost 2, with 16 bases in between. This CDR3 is CASSVQGGGTYEQYF. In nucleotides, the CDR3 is TGTGCCAGCAGCGTACAGGGGGGGGGAACCTACGAGCAGTACTTC.